Here is one T cell receptor beta chain with its context. This record comes from a study of T-cell reconstitution after alpha-beta-depleted transplantation in children. As it was prepared, the TCRbeta library received unique molecular identifiers. Each CDR3 protein gets one entry after TCRdb re-called the PCR reads with MiXCR. The table shows some 200,000 distinct CDR3 sequences, with about 8.4% occurring only once. Per germline, CDR1 LGHNA and CDR2 YNFKEQ. The CDR3 has 16 residues. V shed 1 base and J shed 0 bases, with 12 bases lying between them. The specimen comprised PBMCs, mostly from graft donor cells, sampled 360 days after TCRalphabeta/CD19-depleted stem cell transplant. The TCR was taken from a male patient between 2 and 10 years old who had a stem cell transplant for acute myeloid leukemia, so the T cells may come from the graft donor. The rearrangement joins TRBV4-2 to TRBJ1-1; D ambiguous. The CDR3 DNA reads TGTGCCAGCAGCCAAGTCTTCCGGGTGATGAACACTGAAGCTTTCTTT. Protein sequence: CASSQVFRVMNTEAFF.